These 2 T cell receptor beta chains were sequenced from one sample in a study of blood T cell repertoires in COVID-19. This table comes from immunoSEQ multiplex PCR, and its TCRdb copy is limited to in-frame clones, with some not included. The table includes about 370,000 clones, around 90% detected once. The specimen was peripheral blood. The receptors were gathered from a woman aged 30 to 39 with COVID-19, enrolled during active disease.

The rearrangement links TRBV6-5 to TRBJ2-3, with 9 bases aligning to TRBD2. The CDR3 has 15 residues. Germline lookup yields CDR1 MNHEY and CDR2 SVGAGI. The junction had 10 bases not matched to a gene; V was cut back by 6 bases and J by 6 bases. Here the CDR3 reads CASRTTTSGVDTQYF. CDR3 bases: TGTGCCAGCAGAACTACGACTAGCGGAGTGGATACGCAGTATTTT.

This clone was seen once. J is TRBJ1-3 and V is TRBV19; D remains unclear. The V and J ends lost 3 bases and 2 bases respectively, with 11 bases between them. Germline V gene data show CDR1 as LNHDA and CDR2 as SQIVND (reference sequence). This CDR3 comprises 15 residues. The CDR3 sequence is CASSIGEPAGNTIYF. The CDR3 region has the DNA TGTGCCAGTAGTATCGGGGAGCCGGCTGGAAACACCATATATTTT.